These 20 T cell receptor beta chains share one sample of origin, sequenced in a study of blood T cell repertoires in COVID-19 (dated by TCRdb to about 2020). The library relied on the immunoSEQ multiplex PCR assay. The table was pulled from immuneACCESS by TCRdb, which kept in-frame rearrangements only. Such tables lose some clones; where checked, under half of the loss comes from unresolved V genes, and the rest has no known cause. For this sample there are about 200,000 clones; around 83% appear just once. The ten largest clonotypes hold around 8% of the sample. The sample consisted of peripheral blood. The receptor source for this set is a woman of 80 years or more with COVID-19, enrolled during active disease.

The chain recombines TRBV7-2 with TRBJ1-6; weak D call: TRBD1 (6 bases). Germline assignment: CDR1 SGHTA and CDR2 FQGNSA. Trimming pared 6 bases from V and 10 bases from J, leaving 16 bases between. The CDR3 extends over 14 amino acids. The DNA for the CDR3 is TGTGCCAGCAGGTTCAGGGGTTCACAGTCACCCCTCCACTTT. Amino acid sequence: CASRFRGSQSPLHF.

The V call is TRBV5-1, the J call TRBJ2-5; 10 nucleotides align to TRBD1. The CDR3 has 15 amino acids. The trim removed 4 bases at V and 5 bases at J, leaving 8 bases unmatched. Germline CDR1 reads SGHRS; CDR2 reads YFSETQ. The CDR3 DNA is TGCGCCAGCAGCGTGGCGGGACAGGGGATGGAGACCCAGTACTTC. This translates into CASSVAGQGMETQYF.

The genes are TRBV5-1 and TRBJ1-4; unclear D gene. This CDR3 is built from 14 residues. CDR1 and CDR2 (germline): SGHRS, YFSETQ. The ends were cut back, 1 base at V and 2 bases at J, with 6 bases in the middle. The CDR3 region is CASSLSSTNEKLFF. The CDR3 DNA is TGCGCCAGCAGCTTGTCCAGTACTAATGAAAAACTGTTTTTT.

The chain couples TRBV15 to TRBJ2-7; TRBD2 agrees at 10 bases. The CDR3 loop spans 14 amino acids. From germline, CDR1 is LNHNV and CDR2 YYDKDF (reference sequence). Trimming removed 5 bases from V and 0 bases from J; junction bases left unmatched: 1. The CDR3 reads CATSGTSASYEQYF. The CDR3 DNA sequence: TGTGCCACCAGCGGGACTAGCGCCTCCTACGAGCAGTACTTC. The complete variable domain, with remaining parts taken from reference TRBV15 and TRBJ2-7, reads DAMVIQNPRYQVTQFGKPVTLSCSQTLNHNVMYWYQQKSSQAPKLLFHYYDKDFNNEADTPDNFQSRRPNTSFCFLDIRSPGLGDTAMYLCATSGTSASYEQYFGPGTRLTVT.

The chain links TRBV7-2 to TRBJ2-3; perhaps TRBD2 as D (6 bases). The CDR3 extends over 14 amino acids. Germline CDR1 reads SGHTA; CDR2 reads FQGNSA. Trimming took 5 bases from V and 2 from J, leaving 11 bases between them. CDR3 sequence reads: CASSPGLLTDTQYF. DNA for the CDR3: TGTGCCAGCAGCCCGGGACTTCTCACAGATACGCAGTATTTT.

This rearrangement joins TRBV15 to TRBJ1-3; 10 nucleotides agree with TRBD1. V lost 5 bases and J lost 3; bases outside the gene matches: 16. The germline CDR1 and CDR2 sequences are LNHNV and YYDKDF (reference sequence). There are 19 residues in the CDR3. The CDR3 loop is CATSGLLGTGARGGNTIYF. As DNA, the CDR3 is TGTGCCACCAGCGGACTTCTTGGGACAGGGGCTCGAGGTGGAAACACCATATATTTT.

The gene calls are TRBV27 and TRBJ1-6, with 9 bases lining up with TRBD1. From germline, CDR1 is MNHEY and CDR2 SMNVEV (reference sequence). This CDR3 contains 17 residues. The junction had 12 bases not matched to a gene; V was cut back by 5 bases and J by 7 bases. CDR3: CASSTPHGQGQNSPLHF. The CDR3 DNA is TGTGCCAGCAGTACCCCCCACGGACAGGGGCAGAATTCACCCCTCCACTTT.

The rearrangement uses TRBV5-1 and TRBJ2-2; D perhaps matches TRBD1 (5 bases). The germline V and J ends were trimmed by 1 base and 3 bases, with 16 bases remaining between them. CDR3 size: 17 residues. The germline gives CDR1 SGHRS, CDR2 YFSETQ. The CDR3 region is CASSLFGRVGDTGELFF. CDR3 nucleotides: TGCGCCAGCAGCTTGTTCGGCAGGGTAGGGGACACCGGGGAGCTGTTTTTT.

Here the CDR3 reads CASSLVSGRETQYF. The CDR3 nucleotides are TGCGCCAGCAGCTTGGTGTCGGGGAGGGAGACCCAGTACTTC. The rearrangement uses TRBV5-1 and TRBJ2-5; D might be TRBD2 (6 bases). This CDR3 contains 14 residues. Germline CDR1 reads SGHRS; CDR2 reads YFSETQ. Trimming cost V 0 bases and J 5 bases, with 11 bases left between them.

The chain couples TRBV2 to TRBJ2-1; D is perhaps TRBD1 (7 bases). V was cut by 6 bases and J by 9 bases, with 18 bases left in between. Germline V gives CDR1 SNHLY, CDR2 FYNNEI. The CDR3 contains 14 residues. CDR3 DNA: TGTGCCAGCAGACCGACCGGAGGGGGCGGTGAGCAGTTCTTC. Protein product: CASRPTGGGGEQFF. Full variable domain (missing parts from reference TRBV2 and TRBJ2-1): EPEVTQTPSHQVTQMGQEVILRCVPISNHLYFYWYRQILGQKVEFLVSFYNNEISEKSEIFDDQFSVERPDGSNFTLKIRSTKLEDSAMYFCASRPTGGGGEQFFGPGTRLTVL.

The chain recombines TRBV11-3 with TRBJ1-1, with D maybe TRBD1 (6 bases). Germline V gives CDR1 SGHNT, CDR2 YENEEA. This CDR3 spans 14 amino acids. The V end lost 3 bases, the J end lost 1 base, and 9 bases lay between the germline ends. Here the CDR3 DNA reads TGTGCCAGCAGCTTGGGACACACGAACACTGAAGCTTTCTTT. Protein product: CASSLGHTNTEAFF.

The genes are TRBV28 and TRBJ2-1; TRBD2 agrees at 15 bases. Germline CDR1 MDHEN, CDR2 SYDVKM. This CDR3 region has 15 residues. Unmatched junction bases numbered 3, after V lost 6 bases and J lost 6 bases. CDR3 region: CASSLGLAGGNEQFF. CDR3 coding DNA: TGTGCCAGCAGCTTGGGACTAGCGGGAGGCAATGAGCAGTTCTTC.

This chain connects TRBV7-2 to TRBJ2-3; unclear D gene. Germline V gene data show CDR1 as SGHTA and CDR2 as FQGNSA. This CDR3 spans 15 amino acids. Trimming left V 8 bases short and J 1 base short, with 16 bases between. The CDR3 bases are TGTGCCAGCCAAAGGAGTTACGTACGCACAGATACGCAGTATTTT. As protein: CASQRSYVRTDTQYF. Full variable domain (rest looked up from reference TRBV7-2 and TRBJ2-3): GAGVSQSPSNKVTEKGKDVELRCDPISGHTALYWYRQSLGQGLEFLIYFQGNSAPDKSGLPSDRFSAERTGGSVSTLTIQRTQQEDSAVYLCASQRSYVRTDTQYFGPGTRLTVL.

The genes are TRBV6-2 or TRBV6-3 and TRBJ2-2, with 8 nucleotides matching TRBD2. CDR1 MNHEY and CDR2 SVGEGT come from the germline V gene. This CDR3 has 15 residues. The V and J ends lost 4 bases and 6 bases, in that order; junction bases with no gene match: 7. CDR3 DNA: TGTGCCAGCAGTTCAGCGGGAGCCTCCCCCGGGGAGCTGTTTTTT. Its translation: CASSSAGASPGELFF.

The chain uses TRBV6-2 or TRBV6-3 and TRBJ2-5; 10 nucleotides line up with TRBD2. The CDR3 is made up of 17 amino acids. The germline V gene has CDR1 MNHEY and CDR2 SVGEGT. Losses at the gene ends were 2 bases for V and 2 bases for J; bases not matched to a gene: 8. In DNA, the CDR3 is TGTGCCAGCAGTTACGGAGCGGGAGGGCGCTTACAAGAGACCCAGTACTTC. Encoded protein: CASSYGAGGRLQETQYF.

This clone has just a few counts. The genes are TRBV12-3 or TRBV12-4 and TRBJ2-7; a possible D gene is TRBD2 (5 bases). CDR3 length: 13 residues. Trimming took 3 bases from V and 7 from J, leaving 13 bases between them. The CDR3 sequence: CASSLEVPTEQYF. The CDR3 DNA is TGTGCCAGCAGTTTGGAGGTTCCGACGGAGCAGTACTTC.

This clone occurred once. The V call is TRBV18, the J call TRBJ2-1; TRBD2 aligns across 11 bases. CDR3 length: 14 residues. V was clipped by 3 bases and J by 9 bases; unmatched bases: 4. CDR1 and CDR2 from the germline V gene are KGHSH and LQKENI. The CDR3 region is CASSPPGLAVEQFF. The DNA for the CDR3 is TGTGCCAGCTCACCTCCGGGACTAGCGGTTGAGCAGTTCTTC.

The table lists this clone with a few counts. The genes are TRBV27 and TRBJ1-2; 7 positions agree with TRBD1. The ends lost 6 bases at V and 2 bases at J; junction bases unmatched: 9. The CDR3 loop spans 15 amino acids. CDR1 MNHEY and CDR2 SMNVEV come from the germline V gene (reference sequence). Here the CDR3 reads CASSPTGRLNYGYTF. The CDR3 DNA follows: TGTGCCAGCAGCCCGACAGGGCGCCTAAACTATGGCTACACCTTC.

This clone was seen only a few times. The chain is built from TRBV10-2 and TRBJ2-1, with 10 bases matching TRBD2. CDR1 and CDR2 (germline): WSHSY, SAAADI. Trimming at V came to 6 bases and at J to 3 bases, leaving 5 bases not matched to a gene. CDR3 length: 15 residues. As DNA, the CDR3 is TGCGCCAGCAGCGCGGGACTAGCGCTCTACAATGAGCAGTTCTTC. Translated, it gives CASSAGLALYNEQFF.

The V call is TRBV6-1, the J call TRBJ2-2; TRBD1 aligns across 12 bases. The CDR3 extends over 16 amino acids. CDR1 MNHNS and CDR2 SASEGT come from the germline V gene. Trimming took 3 bases from V and 2 from J; bases not matched to a gene: 1. CDR3 amino acids: CASSEGQGANTGELFF. The CDR3 nucleotides are TGTGCCAGCAGTGAGGGACAGGGGGCAAACACCGGGGAGCTGTTTTTT.